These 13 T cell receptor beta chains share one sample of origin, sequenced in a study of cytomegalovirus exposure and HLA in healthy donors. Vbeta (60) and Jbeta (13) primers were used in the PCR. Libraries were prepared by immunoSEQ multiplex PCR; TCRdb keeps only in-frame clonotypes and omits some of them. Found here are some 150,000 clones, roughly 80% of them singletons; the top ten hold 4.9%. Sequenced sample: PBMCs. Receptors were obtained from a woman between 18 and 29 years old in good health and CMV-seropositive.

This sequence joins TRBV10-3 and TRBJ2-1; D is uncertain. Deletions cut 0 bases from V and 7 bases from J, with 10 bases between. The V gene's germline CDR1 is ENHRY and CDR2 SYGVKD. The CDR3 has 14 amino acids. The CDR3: CAISESIDPNEQFF. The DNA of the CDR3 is TGTGCCATCAGTGAGTCTATAGATCCAAATGAGCAGTTCTTC.

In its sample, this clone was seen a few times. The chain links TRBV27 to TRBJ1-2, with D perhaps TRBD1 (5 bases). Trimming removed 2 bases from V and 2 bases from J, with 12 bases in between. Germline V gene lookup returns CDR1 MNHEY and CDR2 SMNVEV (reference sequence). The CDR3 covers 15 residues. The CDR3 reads CASSLRGVLNYGYTF. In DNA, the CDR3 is TGTGCCAGCAGTTTAAGGGGCGTTCTCAACTATGGCTACACCTTC.

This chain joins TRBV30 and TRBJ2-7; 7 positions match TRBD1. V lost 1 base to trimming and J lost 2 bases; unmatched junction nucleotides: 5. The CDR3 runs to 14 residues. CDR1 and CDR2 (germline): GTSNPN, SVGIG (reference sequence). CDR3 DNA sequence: TGTGCCTGGAGTGACCGGGGACAGACCTACGAGCAGTACTTC. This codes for CAWSDRGQTYEQYF.

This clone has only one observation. CDR3 coding DNA: TGTGCCATCAGTGACGCGAAGACACAGGGGGCAGACTATGGCTACACCTTC. Its protein is CAISDAKTQGADYGYTF. The chain recombines TRBV10-3 with TRBJ1-2, with 9 bases that match TRBD1. The CDR3 loop spans 17 amino acids. Germline CDR1 reads ENHRY; CDR2 reads SYGVKD. The V and J ends lost 3 bases and 3 bases, in that order; junction bases with no gene match: 11.

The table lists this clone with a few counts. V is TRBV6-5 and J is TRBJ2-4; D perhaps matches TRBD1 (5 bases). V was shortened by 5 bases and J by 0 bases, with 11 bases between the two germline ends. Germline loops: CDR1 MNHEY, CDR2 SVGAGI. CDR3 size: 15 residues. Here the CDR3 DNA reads TGTGCCAGCAGTCCCACAGGATTAGCCAAAAACATTCAGTACTTC. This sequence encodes CASSPTGLAKNIQYF.

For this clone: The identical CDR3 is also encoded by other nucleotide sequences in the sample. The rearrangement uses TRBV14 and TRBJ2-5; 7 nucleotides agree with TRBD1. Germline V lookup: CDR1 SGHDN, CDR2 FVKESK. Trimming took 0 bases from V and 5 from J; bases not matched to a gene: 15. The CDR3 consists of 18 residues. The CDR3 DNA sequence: TGTGCCAGCAGCCAAGAAGAGGATGTGTACAGGGGAAGGGAGACCCAGTACTTC. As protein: CASSQEEDVYRGRETQYF.

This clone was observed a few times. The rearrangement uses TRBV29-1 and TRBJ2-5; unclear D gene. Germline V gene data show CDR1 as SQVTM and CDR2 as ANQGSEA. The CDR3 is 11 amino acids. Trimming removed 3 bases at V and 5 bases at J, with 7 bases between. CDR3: CSVDHAETQYF. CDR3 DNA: TGCAGCGTTGATCACGCGGAGACCCAGTACTTC.

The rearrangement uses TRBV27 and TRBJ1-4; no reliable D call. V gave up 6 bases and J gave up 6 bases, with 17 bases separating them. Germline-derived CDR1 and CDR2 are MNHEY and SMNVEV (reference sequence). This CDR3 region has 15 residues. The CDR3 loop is CASRLEGFGDEKLFF. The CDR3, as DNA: TGTGCCAGCAGACTTGAGGGCTTTGGAGATGAAAAACTGTTTTTT.

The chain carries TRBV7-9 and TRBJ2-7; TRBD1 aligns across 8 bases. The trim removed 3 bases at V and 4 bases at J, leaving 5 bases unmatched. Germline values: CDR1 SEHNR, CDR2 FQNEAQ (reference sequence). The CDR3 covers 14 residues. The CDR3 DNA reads TGTGCCAGCAGCTTCGACAGGGGAGATTACGAGCAGTACTTC. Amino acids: CASSFDRGDYEQYF.

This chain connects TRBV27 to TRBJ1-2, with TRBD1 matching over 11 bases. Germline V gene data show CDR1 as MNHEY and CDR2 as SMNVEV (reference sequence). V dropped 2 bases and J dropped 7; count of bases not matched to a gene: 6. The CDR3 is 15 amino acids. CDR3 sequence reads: CASSLTRTGGSGYTF. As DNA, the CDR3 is TGTGCCAGCAGTTTAACCCGGACAGGGGGCTCTGGCTACACCTTC.

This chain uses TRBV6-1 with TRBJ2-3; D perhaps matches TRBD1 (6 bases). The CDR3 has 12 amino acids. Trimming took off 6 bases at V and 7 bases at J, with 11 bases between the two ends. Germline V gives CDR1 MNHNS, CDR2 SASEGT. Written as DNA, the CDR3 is TGTGCCAGCAGCTGGGGGCCGAATACGCAGTATTTT. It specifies CASSWGPNTQYF.

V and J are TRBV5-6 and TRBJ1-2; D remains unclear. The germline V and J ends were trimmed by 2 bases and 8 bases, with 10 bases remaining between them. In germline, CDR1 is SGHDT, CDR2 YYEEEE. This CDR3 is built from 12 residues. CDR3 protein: CASSFRSPGYTF. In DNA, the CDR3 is TGTGCCAGCAGCTTCCGCAGTCCAGGCTACACCTTC. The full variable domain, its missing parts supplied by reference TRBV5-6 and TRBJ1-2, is DAGVTQSPTHLIKTRGQQVTLRCSPKSGHDTVSWYQQALGQGPQFIFQYYEEEERQRGNFPDRFSGHQFPNYSSELNVNALLLGDSALYLCASSFRSPGYTFGSGTRLTVV.

This chain's CDR3 is CASSQRGDRENGYTF. In DNA form, the CDR3 reads TGTGCCAGCAGCCAGAGAGGCGACAGGGAGAATGGCTACACCTTC. The rearrangement joins TRBV6-6 to TRBJ1-2; 7 nucleotides line up with TRBD1. Germline trimming cut 6 bases from V and 6 bases from J; bases unmatched to any gene: 13. Germline-derived CDR1 and CDR2 are MNHNY and SVGAGI (reference sequence). The CDR3 is made up of 15 amino acids.